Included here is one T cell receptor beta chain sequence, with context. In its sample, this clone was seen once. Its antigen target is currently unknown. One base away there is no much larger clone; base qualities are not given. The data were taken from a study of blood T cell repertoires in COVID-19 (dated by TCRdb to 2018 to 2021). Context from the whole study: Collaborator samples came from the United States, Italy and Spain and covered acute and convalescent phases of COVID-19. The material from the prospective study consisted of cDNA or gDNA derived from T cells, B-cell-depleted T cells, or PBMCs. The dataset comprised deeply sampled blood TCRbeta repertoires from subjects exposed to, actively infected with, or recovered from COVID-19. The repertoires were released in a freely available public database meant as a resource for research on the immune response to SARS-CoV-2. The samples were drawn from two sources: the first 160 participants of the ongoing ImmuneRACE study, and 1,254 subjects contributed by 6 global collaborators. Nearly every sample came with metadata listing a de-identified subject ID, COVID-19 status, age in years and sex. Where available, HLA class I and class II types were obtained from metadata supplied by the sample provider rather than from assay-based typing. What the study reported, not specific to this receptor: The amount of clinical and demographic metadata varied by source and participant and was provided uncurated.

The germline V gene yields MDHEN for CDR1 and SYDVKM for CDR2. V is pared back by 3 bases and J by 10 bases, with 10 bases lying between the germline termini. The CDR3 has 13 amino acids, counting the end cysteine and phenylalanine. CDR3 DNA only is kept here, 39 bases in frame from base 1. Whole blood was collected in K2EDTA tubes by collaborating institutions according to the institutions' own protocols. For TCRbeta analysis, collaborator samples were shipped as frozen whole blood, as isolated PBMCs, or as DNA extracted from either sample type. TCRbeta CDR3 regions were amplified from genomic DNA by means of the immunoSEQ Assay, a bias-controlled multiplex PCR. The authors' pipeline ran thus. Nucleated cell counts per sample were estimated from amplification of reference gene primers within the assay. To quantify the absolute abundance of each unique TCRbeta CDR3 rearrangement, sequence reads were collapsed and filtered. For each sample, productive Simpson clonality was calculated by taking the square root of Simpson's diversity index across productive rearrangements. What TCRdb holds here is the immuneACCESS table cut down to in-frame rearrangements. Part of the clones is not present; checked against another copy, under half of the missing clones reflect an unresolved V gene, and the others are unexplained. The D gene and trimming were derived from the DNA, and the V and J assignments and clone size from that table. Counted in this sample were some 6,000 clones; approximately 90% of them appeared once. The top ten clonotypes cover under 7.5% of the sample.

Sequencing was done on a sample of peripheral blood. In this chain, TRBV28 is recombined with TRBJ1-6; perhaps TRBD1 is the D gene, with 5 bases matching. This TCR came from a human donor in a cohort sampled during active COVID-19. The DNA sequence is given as TGTGCCAGCAGTTTGGGGCGGTTATCACCCCTCCACTTT. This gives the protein CASSLGRLSPLHF.